The 18 T cell receptor beta chains below were found in one sample sequenced in a study of regulatory T cells in long-lasting Graves disease. According to the study, TCR beta libraries were built with iRepertoire HTBI primers and CDR3-region Arm-PCR. TCRdb called the multiplex PCR reads again in MiXCR, with one record for every CDR3 protein. The repertoire has approximately 230,000 distinct CDR3 sequences, 18% of them found once; the top ten carry roughly 23%. Time point of the sample: newly diagnosed GD, antithyroid drugs for less than 3 months. Construction of the TCR library relied on RNA isolated from PBMCs. Specimen: peripheral blood mononuclear cells (PBMCs), collected at new diagnosis, from a patient treated with antithyroid drugs. The receptor source for this set is a female donor with Graves disease.

This clonotype appeared many times. CDR3 coding DNA: TGTGCCAGCAGCCGCAGTAGGAGCTCCTACAATGAGCAGTTCTTC. Protein: CASSRSRSSYNEQFF. The chain uses TRBV7-6 and TRBJ2-1; no clear D. The germline V gene encodes CDR1 SGHVS and CDR2 FNYEAQ. The CDR3 runs to 15 residues. V was clipped by 5 bases and J by 0 bases, with 11 bases between them.

This clonotype was counted many times. The chain links TRBV9 to TRBJ2-2, with D possibly being TRBD2 (6 bases). CDR3 length: 15 residues. Germline V lookup: CDR1 SGDLS, CDR2 YYNGEE. The ends were cut back, 0 bases at V and 4 bases at J, with 10 bases in the middle. CDR3 amino acids: CASSVGRGSTGELFF. The CDR3 DNA reads TGTGCCAGCAGCGTAGGGAGGGGCAGCACCGGGGAGCTGTTTTTT.

This clonotype was seen repeatedly, ten times or more. V gene TRBV6-1 combines with J gene TRBJ1-5; D remains ambiguous. The germline gives CDR1 MNHNS, CDR2 SASEGT. The CDR3 extends over 14 amino acids. Trimming took off 3 bases at V and 6 bases at J, with 12 bases between the two ends. The DNA of the CDR3 is TGTGCCAGCAGTGATGCGACAATGAGTCAGCCCCAGCATTTT. It specifies CASSDATMSQPQHF.

The table lists this clonotype with many counts. The chain is built from TRBV6-2 or TRBV6-3 and TRBJ2-7; tentatively, D is TRBD2 (5 bases). V was trimmed by 5 bases and J by 7 bases, leaving 18 bases between them. The CDR3 spans 14 residues. Germline V lookup: CDR1 MNHEY, CDR2 SVGEGT. The DNA for the CDR3 is TGTGCCAGCAGTCCCGGCCCGGTCGGCGGGGAGCAGTACTTC. Amino acids: CASSPGPVGGEQYF.

This clonotype was recorded a few times. The chain has TRBV5-1 and TRBJ2-3; a possible D gene is TRBD2 (5 bases). The germline CDR1 and CDR2 sequences are SGHRS and YFSETQ. The V end was cut by 5 bases, the J end by 0 bases, with 10 bases between. This CDR3 is built from 14 residues. The CDR3: CASRGSSSTDTQYF. The CDR3 DNA is TGCGCCAGCAGAGGGAGCTCTAGCACAGATACGCAGTATTTT.

This clonotype came up a few times. V gene TRBV2 combines with J gene TRBJ1-4; TRBD1 aligns across 8 bases. The CDR3 is 14 amino acids. Germline assignment: CDR1 SNHLY and CDR2 FYNNEI. Losses at the gene ends were 7 bases for V and 4 bases for J; bases not matched to a gene: 5. This chain's CDR3 is CASNPDRVNEKLFF. In DNA, the CDR3 is TGTGCCAGCAACCCGGACAGGGTTAATGAAAAACTGTTTTTT.

About this clonotype itself: This may arise from a read error, as a much more abundant clone is one base away. This chain links TRBV20-1 with TRBJ2-3; D may correspond to TRBD1 or TRBD2 (5 bases each). The CDR3 contains 14 residues. The ends were cut back, 0 bases at V and 4 bases at J, with 11 bases in the middle. Germline lookup yields CDR1 DFQATT and CDR2 SNEGSKA (reference sequence). DNA for the CDR3: TGCAGTGCTAGAGACCTCAGGGACCCAGATACGCAGTATTTT. Residues: CSARDLRDPDTQYF.

This sequence joins TRBV6-1 and TRBJ2-1; D not resolved. Germline V lookup: CDR1 MNHNS, CDR2 SASEGT. This CDR3 is 12 amino acids long. V was cut by 5 bases and J by 8 bases, with 10 bases left in between. For the CDR3, the DNA is TGTGCCAGCAGTACCGCTGAACATGAGCAGTTCTTC. It yields the protein CASSTAEHEQFF.

Comment on this clonotype: Being one base from a much bigger clone, this may be a read error. This chain joins TRBV19 and TRBJ2-6; 9 bases agree with TRBD1. The CDR3 length is 17 residues. The J segment lost 0 bases and the V segment lost 4 bases, leaving 4 bases of the junction unmatched. Germline V gene sequence: CDR1 LNHDA, CDR2 SQIVND (reference sequence). The CDR3 region has the DNA TGTGCCAGTAGTACGGGACAGGGATACTCTGGGGCCAACGTCCTGACTTTC. This gives the protein CASSTGQGYSGANVLTF.

This clonotype was counted many times. The rearrangement links TRBV19 to TRBJ2-5; D perhaps matches TRBD2 (5 bases). The CDR3 is 15 residues long. V gave up 2 bases and J gave up 5 bases, with 15 bases separating them. Germline assignment: CDR1 LNHDA and CDR2 SQIVND (reference sequence). CDR3 residues: CASSISAGSHETQYF. The CDR3 DNA reads TGTGCCAGTAGTATATCGGCTGGGAGCCACGAGACCCAGTACTTC.

This clonotype appeared many times. V and J are TRBV10-1 and TRBJ2-2; the D is unclear. V shed 2 bases and J shed 5 bases, with 6 bases lying between them. Germline V CDR1 and CDR2: WNHNN, SYGVQD (reference sequence). This CDR3 comprises 13 residues. CDR3 in DNA: TGCGCCAGCAGTGAGATGAGTACCGGGGAGCTGTTTTTT. Amino acids: CASSEMSTGELFF.

Regarding this clonotype: Just one base apart from a much larger clone, this may be a read error. The gene calls are TRBV6-1 and TRBJ2-7; tentatively, D is TRBD1 (6 bases). The CDR3 is 13 residues long. V gave up 10 bases and J gave up 7 bases, with 20 bases separating them. Germline V CDR1 and CDR2: MNHNS, SASEGT. This chain's CDR3 is CAIHEQGGDEQYF. CDR3 nucleotide sequence: TGTGCCATCCACGAACAGGGTGGGGATGAGCAGTACTTC.

The CDR3 sequence is CASSRDRGGDTQYF. In nucleotides, the CDR3 is TGTGCCAGCAGCCGGGACAGGGGCGGGGATACGCAGTATTTT. The V and J genes are TRBV11-2 and TRBJ2-3; 10 bases align to TRBD1. J gave up 6 bases and V 5 bases, and 5 bases lay outside the gene matches. The CDR3 is made up of 14 amino acids. Germline-derived CDR1 and CDR2 are SGHAT and FQNNGV.

This rearrangement joins TRBV12-3 or TRBV12-4 to TRBJ2-3, with 14 bases lining up with TRBD2. V lost 3 bases to trimming and J lost 3 bases; unmatched junction nucleotides: 8. CDR3 length: 18 residues. The CDR3 protein is CASSFSGTSGSGTDTQYF. The CDR3 DNA reads TGTGCCAGCAGTTTCTCTGGGACTAGCGGGAGTGGAACAGATACGCAGTATTTT.

This clonotype was recorded at least ten times. The chain combines TRBV27 with TRBJ2-1, with 9 bases identical to TRBD2. This CDR3 contains 16 residues. The junction had 10 bases not matched to a gene; V was cut back by 6 bases and J by 4 bases. CDR1 MNHEY and CDR2 SMNVEV come from the germline V gene (reference sequence). The CDR3 reads CASRTFLAGSYNEQFF. Here the CDR3 DNA reads TGTGCCAGCAGAACCTTCCTAGCGGGATCGTACAATGAGCAGTTCTTC.

This clonotype was observed many times. The chain couples TRBV12-3 or TRBV12-4 to TRBJ2-1, with TRBD2 identical over 12 bases. Trimming at V came to 7 bases and at J to 5 bases, leaving 9 bases not matched to a gene. CDR3 length: 16 amino acids. The CDR3 nucleotides read TGTGCCAGCAAACTAGCGGGAGGACTCACCAACAATGAGCAGTTCTTC. Its translation: CASKLAGGLTNNEQFF.

Details on this clonotype: A single base separates this from a much larger clone, so it may be a read error. The rearrangement links TRBV7-2 to TRBJ2-7; no clear D. Germline loops: CDR1 SGHTA, CDR2 FQGNSA. The germline V and J ends were trimmed by 8 bases and 6 bases, with 20 bases remaining between them. The CDR3 spans 14 residues. The CDR3 is CASGMLGLEGEQYF. The CDR3 DNA sequence: TGTGCCAGCGGCATGCTTGGATTGGAAGGCGAGCAGTACTTC.

This clonotype was seen at least ten times. The V and J genes are TRBV6-5 and TRBJ2-7; 7 bases match TRBD2. The V segment lost 3 bases and the J segment 2 bases; nucleotides outside the gene matches: 10. The germline V gene has CDR1 MNHEY and CDR2 SVGAGI. The CDR3 loop spans 16 amino acids. The CDR3 sequence is CASSYARASGAYEQYF. The CDR3 DNA is TGTGCCAGCAGTTATGCGCGGGCTAGCGGAGCCTACGAGCAGTACTTC.